These 23 T cell receptor beta chains were sequenced from one sample in a study of cytomegalovirus exposure and HLA in healthy donors. This PCR relied on a set of 60 Vbeta primers and 13 Jbeta primers. This table comes from immunoSEQ multiplex PCR, and its TCRdb copy is limited to in-frame clones, with some not included. The repertoire holds approximately 150,000 clones, with 80% as singletons. Sequencing was carried out using PBMCs. The receptors shown here come from a woman in her thirties in good health and CMV-seronegative.

This chain uses TRBV30 with TRBJ2-7; D ambiguous. The CDR3 runs 14 residues. Germline V gives CDR1 GTSNPN, CDR2 SVGIG (reference sequence). V was cut by 2 bases and J by 2 bases, with 13 bases left in between. The CDR3 DNA is TGTGCCTGGAGTTCCGACATATCTGCCTACGAGCAGTACTTC. It codes for CAWSSDISAYEQYF.

The chain joins TRBV16 to TRBJ1-2; D is possibly TRBD1 (6 bases). From germline, CDR1 is KGHSY and CDR2 FQNENV. The CDR3 covers 16 residues. V was clipped by 1 base and J by 4 bases, with 16 bases between them. The DNA of the CDR3 is TGTGCCAGCAGCCAATTTTTGCAGGGGACGAGCTATGGCTACACCTTC. It yields the protein CASSQFLQGTSYGYTF.

This chain links TRBV19 with TRBJ1-1, with 7 bases matching TRBD1. Germline V gene lookup returns CDR1 LNHDA and CDR2 SQIVND (reference sequence). V lost 4 bases and J lost 1; bases outside the gene matches: 3. There are 14 residues in the CDR3. The CDR3 bases are TGTGCCAGTAGTAGTAGGGGGCCGAACACTGAAGCTTTCTTT. As protein: CASSSRGPNTEAFF.

The V and J genes are TRBV28 and TRBJ2-7; 7 bases fit TRBD2. The CDR3 has 16 amino acids. Germline V gene sequence: CDR1 MDHEN, CDR2 SYDVKM. J was trimmed by 0 bases and V by 6 bases; bases with no gene match: 11. CDR3 residues: CASRTATWDYSYEQYF. CDR3 DNA: TGTGCCAGCAGGACAGCTACCTGGGACTACTCCTACGAGCAGTACTTC.

V is TRBV2 and J is TRBJ2-5, with a weak D call TRBD1 (6 bases). The J call may be wrong; the DNA end is better matched by TRBJ2-7. Germline V gene sequence: CDR1 SNHLY, CDR2 FYNNEI. This CDR3 is 15 amino acids long. CDR3 nucleotides: TGTGCCAGCAGTGAAGGTCGGGACACCATCTACGAGCAGTACTTC. This translates into CASSEGRDTIYEQYF.

The chain has TRBV18 and TRBJ1-1, with 7 bases aligning to TRBD1. V shed 4 bases and J 1 base; nucleotides not matched to a gene: 6. This CDR3 comprises 15 residues. CDR1 is KGHSH, CDR2 LQKENI, per germline. The DNA of the CDR3 is TGTGCCAGCTCACGTAATACAGGGGAGAACACTGAAGCTTTCTTT. It translates to CASSRNTGENTEAFF.

The chain has TRBV4-1 and TRBJ2-1; TRBD2 might be the D (6 bases). This CDR3 is built from 16 residues. CDR1 and CDR2 from the germline V gene are MGHRA and YSYEKL. V was cut by 2 bases and J by 8 bases, with 19 bases left in between. CDR3 DNA: TGCGCCAGCAGCCAATTCGGGCAGGGAGGAGGGTATGAGCAGTTCTTC. It specifies CASSQFGQGGGYEQFF.

J is TRBJ1-3 and V is TRBV9; D not resolved. V lost 4 bases and J 0 bases, leaving 11 bases between the germline ends. The CDR3 runs 15 residues. Germline CDR1 reads SGDLS; CDR2 reads YYNGEE. The CDR3 region is CASSPLQHSGNTIYF. The DNA for the CDR3 is TGTGCCAGCAGCCCCCTACAGCACTCTGGAAACACCATATATTTT.

CDR3 protein: CASCRTDGNTIYF. CDR3 nucleotides: TGTGCCAGCTGCCGGACAGATGGAAACACCATATATTTT. The chain is built from TRBV7-9 and TRBJ1-3, with D possibly TRBD1 on 6 matching bases. V dropped 8 bases and J dropped 3 bases, with 11 bases sitting between them. Germline V gives CDR1 SEHNR, CDR2 FQNEAQ (reference sequence). The CDR3 contains 13 residues.

This clone was seen only a few times. V gene TRBV2 combines with J gene TRBJ2-7; D gene unclear. V lost 1 base, J lost 3 bases, and 10 bases lay in between. Germline CDR1 and CDR2: SNHLY and FYNNEI. This CDR3 spans 14 amino acids. CDR3 sequence reads: CASSEVTPYYEQYF. In DNA, the CDR3 is TGTGCCAGCAGTGAAGTGACACCGTACTACGAGCAGTACTTC.

V gene TRBV28 combines with J gene TRBJ2-7; weak D call: TRBD1 (5 bases). Germline V gene sequence: CDR1 MDHEN, CDR2 SYDVKM. This CDR3 has 13 residues. V shed 5 bases and J shed 10 bases, with 18 bases lying between them. CDR3 residues: CASSKTGWPLQYF. The CDR3 DNA follows: TGTGCCAGCAGTAAAACAGGTTGGCCCCTCCAGTACTTC.

The V and J genes are TRBV30 and TRBJ2-3; D unclear. Germline V gene lookup returns CDR1 GTSNPN and CDR2 SVGIG (reference sequence). The CDR3 sequence is 14 residues long. V dropped 3 bases and J dropped 4 bases, with 14 bases sitting between them. The CDR3 coding sequence is TGTGCCTGGAGAGTAGAATCGATCGCAGATACGCAGTATTTT. Translating it yields CAWRVESIADTQYF.

The genes are TRBV4-3 and TRBJ2-7; 8 bases are shared with TRBD1. The CDR3 contains 13 residues. V was clipped by 4 bases and J by 2 bases; unmatched bases: 1. The germline gives CDR1 LGHNA, CDR2 YSLEER. The CDR3 here is CASSRTGPYEQYF. The DNA for the CDR3 is TGCGCCAGCAGCCGGACAGGGCCCTACGAGCAGTACTTC.

J is TRBJ2-6 and V is TRBV19; 7 nucleotides match TRBD1. Germline CDR1 reads LNHDA; CDR2 reads SQIVND (reference sequence). Trimming cost V 5 bases and J 4 bases; bases outside gene matches: 5. The CDR3 contains 15 residues. CDR3 region: CASSETGWGANVLTF. The CDR3 nucleotides are TGTGCCAGTAGTGAGACAGGGTGGGGGGCCAACGTCCTGACTTTC.

The rearrangement links TRBV28 to TRBJ2-3, with TRBD2 identical over 7 bases. Germline CDR1 MDHEN, CDR2 SYDVKM. J lost 5 bases, V lost 3 bases, and 23 bases had no gene match. The CDR3 extends over 20 amino acids. The CDR3 DNA is TGTGCCAGCAGTTTTAATCGGGCACTGGCTAGCCCGGGAGGTGGAGATACGCAGTATTTT. It encodes CASSFNRALASPGGGDTQYF.

This chain connects TRBV10-2 to TRBJ2-2; 9 bases line up with TRBD2. Trimming cost V 3 bases and J 5 bases; bases outside gene matches: 7. The CDR3 is made up of 16 amino acids. Germline V gene data show CDR1 as WSHSY and CDR2 as SAAADI. The DNA for the CDR3 is TGCGCCAGCAGTGAAAGGCTAGCGGGATGGACCGGGGAGCTGTTTTTT. Translation: CASSERLAGWTGELFF.

In the case of this clone: Other nucleotide sequences in the sample specify the same CDR3. The chain links TRBV19 to TRBJ1-4, with D possibly matching TRBD1 (5 bases). CDR3 length: 17 residues. The germline V and J ends were trimmed by 4 bases and 0 bases, with 15 bases remaining between them. Germline loops: CDR1 LNHDA, CDR2 SQIVND (reference sequence). The CDR3: CASSNPADSATNEKLFF. CDR3 in DNA: TGTGCCAGTAGTAATCCCGCCGACAGTGCAACTAATGAAAAACTGTTTTTT.

The chain employs TRBV5-1 and TRBJ2-3, with unresolved D. The CDR3 contains 12 residues. Between the trimmed V and J ends, which lost 4 bases and 0 bases, there was a span of 3 bases. CDR1 SGHRS and CDR2 YFSETQ come from the germline V gene. The CDR3 DNA reads TGCGCCAGCAGCGAGAGCACAGATACGCAGTATTTT. Amino acids: CASSESTDTQYF.

V gene TRBV7-9 combines with J gene TRBJ1-6, with 8 bases aligning to TRBD1. This CDR3 is built from 14 residues. Germline CDR1 SEHNR, CDR2 FQNEAQ (reference sequence). Losses at the gene ends were 5 bases for V and 8 bases for J; bases not matched to a gene: 5. CDR3 sequence (DNA): TGTGCCAGCAGCAAGACAGGGGAGGATTCACCCCTCCACTTT. Translation: CASSKTGEDSPLHF. The full variable domain, with the rest looked up from reference TRBV7-9 and TRBJ1-6, is DTGVSQNPRHKITKRGQNVTFRCDPISEHNRLYWYRQTLGQGPEFLTYFQNEAQLEKSRLLSDRFSAERPKGSFSTLEIQRTEQGDSAMYLCASSKTGEDSPLHFGNGTRLTVT.

There are a few counts of this clone. The chain links TRBV25-1 to TRBJ2-7, with 9 bases matching TRBD2. The V and J ends lost 6 bases and 3 bases, in that order; junction bases with no gene match: 9. Germline values: CDR1 MGHDK, CDR2 SYGVNS. This CDR3 region has 15 residues. The CDR3 reads CASSQKGLAGYEQYF. The DNA for the CDR3 is TGTGCCAGCAGCCAAAAGGGACTAGCTGGCTACGAGCAGTACTTC.

This chain connects TRBV7-6 to TRBJ2-1; 10 bases are shared with TRBD2. Germline-derived CDR1 and CDR2 are SGHVS and FNYEAQ. This CDR3 comprises 19 residues. The J segment lost 0 bases and the V segment lost 5 bases, leaving 13 bases of the junction unmatched. CDR3 protein: CASSPRVAGGVSSYNEQFF. The DNA for the CDR3 is TGTGCCAGCAGCCCTCGGGTAGCGGGGGGCGTAAGCTCCTACAATGAGCAGTTCTTC.

About this clone: Different DNA sequences within this sample yield the same CDR3. The chain couples TRBV5-1 to TRBJ2-1; 11 nucleotides align to TRBD2. The germline V gene encodes CDR1 SGHRS and CDR2 YFSETQ. The trim removed 8 bases at V and 6 bases at J, leaving 10 bases unmatched. This CDR3 is built from 15 residues. CDR3 loop: CASSVSGGASNEQFF. The CDR3 DNA is TGCGCCAGTAGCGTTAGCGGGGGGGCCTCCAATGAGCAGTTCTTC.

The gene calls are TRBV28 and TRBJ2-3, with 13 bases fitting TRBD2. This CDR3 has 18 residues. The junction had 7 bases not matched to a gene; V was cut back by 2 bases and J by 2 bases. Germline loops: CDR1 MDHEN, CDR2 SYDVKM. The CDR3 spells CASSLRRGTSGITDTQYF. The DNA of the CDR3 is TGTGCCAGCAGTTTAAGAAGGGGGACTAGCGGGATCACAGATACGCAGTATTTT.